This T cell receptor (beta chain) appears in the sequencing data of a study of vaccination and CD4 T cells after COVID-19. Study summary: The study enrolled six male and four female convalescents, two of whom were Hispanic. Post-COVID draws followed diagnosis by a median about 100 days (range 35 to 161).

The CDR3 length is 15 residues. V dropped 5 bases and J dropped 4; count of bases not matched to a gene: 11. CDR1 and CDR2 (germline): DFQATT, SNEGSKA (reference sequence). Treatment defined: approximately nine-day PBMC culture with coronavirus spike peptide pools or control peptides (ViraFEST assay). To note about this clonotype: Its antigen is currently unknown.

Researchers used the Oncomine TCR Beta short-read assay to sequence DNA from cultured CD4+ T cells. Cultured CD4+ T cells were the source of extracted genomic DNA. Via MiXCR, TCRdb re-called the PCR reads, giving one row per CDR3 protein. The sample consists of 12,000 to 15,000 distinct CDR3 sequences, around 73% of them appearing once. The specimen was CD4+ T cells from blood, cultured in vitro. The clonotype originates from a human donor who had recovered from COVID-19. The V call is TRBV20-1, the J call TRBJ2-1; TRBD2 aligns across 7 bases. In DNA, the CDR3 is TGCAGTGCTTTGGGCCACCTAGCGGCTTACAATGAGCAGTTCTTC. Its translation: CSALGHLAAYNEQFF.